This T cell receptor beta chain was sequenced for a study of OX40 agonist ivuxolimab in advanced cancers. Measured with immunoSEQ multiplex PCR; TCRdb has only the in-frame clones, and not every one. This sample has around 72,000 clones; 85% occur once, and the top ten carry under 20%. The CDR3 consists of 14 residues. Germline-derived CDR1 and CDR2 are WNHNN and SYGVQD (reference sequence). The junction had 2 bases not matched to a gene; V was cut back by 8 bases and J by 5 bases. The TCR originated in an adult with an advanced solid tumor such as melanoma, head and neck, liver or kidney cancer. The V and J genes are TRBV10-1 and TRBJ2-2; 13 nucleotides agree with TRBD2. Sequenced material: CD4+ or CD8+ T cells sorted from blood, taken in a trial of the OX40 agonist ivuxolimab. In DNA form, the CDR3 reads TGCGCCAGCGAGGGACTAGCGGGAACCGGGGAGCTGTTTTTT. It translates to CASEGLAGTGELFF.